The clone carrying this TCR beta chain has at least ten counts. The antigen is unknown. The data belong to a study of regulatory T cells in long-lasting Graves disease. Study-wide background: Graves' patients with a new diagnosis had received antithyroid drugs under 3 months. Study-level points and caveats: A limited number of samples was an acknowledged limitation.

In building TCR beta libraries, iRepertoire HTBI primers were used together with Arm-PCR of CDR3 regions. One entry per CDR3 protein results from TCRdb running MiXCR on the multiplex PCR reads. Of 350,000 to 450,000 distinct CDR3 sequences in the sample, about 15% were seen once. This sample's time point: newly diagnosed GD, antithyroid drugs for less than 3 months. The TCR library used RNA extracted from PBMCs. Germline assignment: CDR1 SGHAT and CDR2 FQNNGV. This CDR3 contains 17 residues. V lost 1 base to trimming and J lost 2 bases, with 18 bases between them. These data are also associated with another study on T cells in Graves' hyperthyroidism and ophthalmopathy. As reported in that work: Researchers found most expanded thyroid clonotypes above 0.001 in blood as well.

Source: peripheral blood mononuclear cells (PBMCs), taken at new diagnosis, from a patient treated with antithyroid drugs. The chain has TRBV11-2 and TRBJ2-7; D may be TRBD2 (6 bases). This clonotype was obtained from a woman aged 30 to 39 with Graves disease. The CDR3 bases are TGTGCCAGCAGCTTAGCGGGGTGGGGTAGCGGAACCTACGAGCAGTACTTC. This codes for CASSLAGWGSGTYEQYF.